This paragraph reports one TCR beta chain. Antigen specificity is unknown. For each CDR3 protein, TCRdb gives one entry from its re-call of the 5' RACE reads, without DNA. The specimen's table records about 260,000 distinct CDR3 sequences. The germline CDR1 and CDR2 sequences are MNHEY and SVGEGT. The length of the CDR3 is 15 residues. The sample originates from a study of T cells expressing NK-cell markers. Points from the study as a whole: More than 5 of the donors carried dominant NKG2C+ clonotypes that took up roughly 1.0-8% of their CD8+ T cells.

V and J are TRBV6-2 or TRBV6-3 and TRBJ1-1; there is no DNA to check the TCRdb D call of TRBD1. The sequence was collected from a woman between 18 and 69 years old in good health. Sequenced input: blood T cells: a sorted CD56 or NKG2C T cell subset, CD4+ or CD8+ T cells, or bulk PBMC T cells (not recorded which). The CDR3 here is CASSLHRDRGTEAFF.